This note documents a single T cell receptor beta chain sequence. The data belong to a study of monozygotic twins with cystic fibrosis. The ends were cut back, 6 bases at V and 6 bases at J, with 12 bases in the middle. The CDR3 is 13 amino acids. CDR1 is MNHEY, CDR2 SVGAGI, per germline. The assay was immunoSEQ multiplex PCR, and TCRdb's table has in-frame clones only and misses some. The table records roughly 35,000 clones, about 80% of them present only once. This sequence was found in a girl aged 2-10 years with cystic fibrosis. This rearrangement joins TRBV6-5 to TRBJ1-5, with a weak D call TRBD1 (6 bases). Sequencing used blood. CDR3 amino acids: CASRETGAQPQHF. CDR3 DNA sequence: TGTGCCAGCAGGGAGACAGGTGCTCAGCCCCAGCATTTT.